Below are 19 T cell receptor beta chains sequenced from a single sample in a study of blood T cell repertoires in COVID-19. Profiling relied on immunoSEQ multiplex PCR, and the TCRdb table lists in-frame clones only, not all of them. The table includes about 240,000 clones, 65% to 90% detected once. What was sequenced was peripheral blood. These receptors came from a man between 50 and 59 years old with COVID-19, enrolled during active disease.

The chain recombines TRBV6-5 with TRBJ1-2; D gene ambiguous. Between the trimmed V and J ends, which lost 0 bases and 1 base, there was a span of 6 bases. The CDR3 sequence is 14 residues long. Per the germline V gene, CDR1 is MNHEY and CDR2 is SVGAGI. CDR3 sequence: CASSYSPLNYGYTF. CDR3 in DNA: TGTGCCAGCAGTTACTCCCCACTTAACTATGGCTACACCTTC.

V gene TRBV2 combines with J gene TRBJ2-4, with TRBD2 identical over 10 bases. CDR1 SNHLY and CDR2 FYNNEI come from the germline V gene. The CDR3 is 17 residues long. Unmatched junction bases numbered 6, after V lost 4 bases and J lost 0 bases. The CDR3 DNA sequence: TGTGCCAGCAGTGGTTCTAGCGGGGGAGTAGCCAAAAACATTCAGTACTTC. This codes for CASSGSSGGVAKNIQYF.

V gene TRBV21-1 combines with J gene TRBJ2-1; no DNA check was done on the table's D call, TRBD1. TRBV21-1 is a pseudogene locus. The CDR3 spans 12 residues. The CDR3 region is CANPDRYNEQFF. CDR3 nucleotides: TGTGCCAACCCGGACAGATACAATGAGCAGTTCTTC.

The chain combines TRBV7-3 with TRBJ2-1; D is unclear. V was clipped by 1 base and J by 8 bases, with 9 bases between them. Germline CDR1 and CDR2: SGHTA and FQGTGA. This CDR3 contains 13 residues. CDR3 residues: CASSLSNADEQFF. The CDR3 DNA reads TGTGCCAGCAGCTTAAGTAATGCGGATGAGCAGTTCTTC.

The chain employs TRBV29-1 and TRBJ2-3; D unclear. Trimming left V 6 bases short and J 1 base short, with 8 bases between. CDR3 size: 12 residues. The germline gives CDR1 SQVTM, CDR2 ANQGSEA. This chain's CDR3 is CSVKTGTDTQYF. In nucleotides, the CDR3 is TGCAGCGTCAAAACAGGCACAGATACGCAGTATTTT.

The chain uses TRBV5-1 and TRBJ1-1; 9 bases map to TRBD1. CDR3 size: 14 residues. Per germline, CDR1 SGHRS and CDR2 YFSETQ. The V segment lost 4 bases and the J segment 3 bases; nucleotides outside the gene matches: 4. CDR3 nucleotide sequence: TGCGCCAGCAGCGCCGGGACAGGGTACACTGAAGCTTTCTTT. Protein sequence: CASSAGTGYTEAFF.

The rearrangement uses TRBV6-5 and TRBJ1-2; 7 bases align to TRBD1. Germline V gives CDR1 MNHEY, CDR2 SVGAGI. CDR3 length equals 14 residues. V lost 6 bases to trimming and J lost 3 bases; unmatched junction nucleotides: 7. CDR3 nucleotides: TGTGCCAGCAGCATCACAGGGGCCGACTATGGCTACACCTTC. This sequence encodes CASSITGADYGYTF.

This clone came up a few times. V gene TRBV2 combines with J gene TRBJ1-1; TRBD1 aligns across 7 bases. V lost 6 bases, J lost 2 bases, and 3 bases stayed unmatched. The germline V gene encodes CDR1 SNHLY and CDR2 FYNNEI. CDR3 length: 13 amino acids. As DNA, the CDR3 is TGTGCCAGCAGGGGACAGTCTAACACTGAAGCTTTCTTT. This encodes CASRGQSNTEAFF.

This clone was recorded a few times. J is TRBJ1-3 and V is TRBV5-4, with D maybe TRBD1 (6 bases). The germline V gene encodes CDR1 SGHNT and CDR2 YYREEE (reference sequence). V gave up 4 bases and J gave up 2 bases, with 10 bases separating them. This CDR3 region has 14 residues. CDR3 in amino acids: CASSLQGTGNTIYF. CDR3 in DNA: TGTGCCAGCAGCCTACAGGGTACTGGAAACACCATATATTTT.

The chain is built from TRBV19 and TRBJ2-3; possibly TRBD1 for D (5 bases). This CDR3 contains 16 residues. Germline assignment: CDR1 LNHDA and CDR2 SQIVND (reference sequence). Between the trimmed V and J ends, which lost 1 base and 5 bases, there was a span of 16 bases. For the CDR3, the DNA is TGTGCCAGTAGTATAGGGGCAGGGCGAGGCGGAGATACGCAGTATTTT. Translating gives CASSIGAGRGGDTQYF.

V usage is TRBV18 and J usage is TRBJ2-5, with D perhaps matching TRBD1 (5 bases). Deletions cut 2 bases from V and 2 bases from J, with 9 bases between. The length of the CDR3 is 14 residues. CDR1 and CDR2 from the germline V gene are KGHSH and LQKENI. Written as DNA, the CDR3 is TGTGCCAGCTCACCAATAAGACAGCAAGAGACCCAGTACTTC. Translation gives CASSPIRQQETQYF.

This clone was recorded once. The chain employs TRBV18 and TRBJ2-7, with D hard to call. The CDR3 contains 12 residues. Per the germline V gene, CDR1 is KGHSH and CDR2 is LQKENI. Trimming stripped 5 bases from V and 0 bases from J, with 5 bases between. This CDR3 reads CASSKSSYEQYF. DNA for the CDR3: TGTGCCAGCTCAAAGAGCTCCTACGAGCAGTACTTC.

The V call is TRBV4-2, the J call TRBJ1-3; 11 bases map to TRBD1. This CDR3 has 19 residues. Germline V gives CDR1 LGHNA, CDR2 YNFKEQ. Trimming took 0 bases from V and 4 from J; bases not matched to a gene: 11. This CDR3 reads CASSQDGRTGGDSGNTIYF. Written as DNA, the CDR3 is TGTGCCAGCAGCCAAGATGGTAGGACAGGGGGCGATTCCGGAAACACCATATATTTT.

A word on this clone: Other nucleotide sequences in the sample specify the same CDR3. The V and J genes are TRBV15 and TRBJ2-7; D possibly corresponds to TRBD2 (7 bases). The CDR3 extends over 15 amino acids. V lost 0 bases to trimming and J lost 3 bases, with 12 bases between them. Germline-derived CDR1 and CDR2 are LNHNV and YYDKDF (reference sequence). The DNA for the CDR3 is TGTGCCACCAGCAGAGATAGGGGGGGCAGCTACGAGCAGTACTTC. This sequence encodes CATSRDRGGSYEQYF.

The gene calls are TRBV5-1 and TRBJ1-4, with 9 bases lining up with TRBD1. The V segment lost 7 bases and the J segment 8 bases; nucleotides outside the gene matches: 9. CDR3 length equals 14 residues. Per the germline V gene, CDR1 is SGHRS and CDR2 is YFSETQ. CDR3 DNA: TGCGCCAGCGGCCCGGGACAGGGAAAAGAAAAACTGTTTTTT. Translation: CASGPGQGKEKLFF.

V is TRBV7-3 and J is TRBJ2-3, with 7 positions matching TRBD1. This CDR3 has 15 residues. The J segment lost 0 bases and the V segment lost 5 bases, leaving 5 bases of the junction unmatched. CDR1 is SGHTA and CDR2 is FQGTGA in the germline V gene. CDR3 residues: CASSLGTASTDTQYF. In DNA, the CDR3 is TGTGCCAGCAGCCTAGGGACAGCTAGCACAGATACGCAGTATTTT.

This chain uses TRBV9 with TRBJ1-1; D not certain. Trimming left V 0 bases short and J 8 bases short, with 20 bases between. Germline loops: CDR1 SGDLS, CDR2 YYNGEE. The CDR3 is made up of 16 amino acids. The CDR3 DNA reads as TGTGCCAGCAGCGTAGGACACCCGTCCAGTCCAATCGAAGCTTTCTTT. This translates into CASSVGHPSSPIEAFF.

This clone was seen a single time. This chain uses TRBV7-3 with TRBJ2-3, with TRBD2 matching 7 bases. The germline gives CDR1 SGHTA, CDR2 FQGTGA. Trimming removed 5 bases from V and 2 bases from J; junction bases left unmatched: 7. CDR3 length: 15 residues. The CDR3 DNA follows: TGTGCCAGCAGCCTTGTTGGGACTAACACAGATACGCAGTATTTT. Amino acids: CASSLVGTNTDTQYF.

CDR3 loop: CASSPIRGPNYGYTF. DNA of the CDR3: TGTGCCAGCTCACCAATCAGGGGGCCTAACTATGGCTACACCTTC. The rearrangement joins TRBV18 to TRBJ1-2; 8 bases agree with TRBD1. V trimming: 2 bases; J trimming: 0 bases; junction bases outside the gene matches: 2. This CDR3 spans 15 amino acids. Germline CDR1 reads KGHSH; CDR2 reads LQKENI.